A selection of T cell receptor beta chains follows, all from one sample in a study of blood T cell repertoires in COVID-19. Using immunoSEQ multiplex PCR, the repertoire was profiled, and TCRdb retains in-frame clones only, with some absent. This table holds about 410,000 clones, roughly 88% found once. The sequencing input was peripheral blood. Receptors originate from a woman in her 30s with active or convalescent COVID-19. The CDR3 runs from the conserved cysteine through the conserved F or W. The D gene is left open where the match is weak. The size entry is marked missing in some rows and otherwise reads once, few, many or a size class.

d_call: .; j_call: TRBJ2-3; v_call: TRBV6-5; clone_size: .; cdr3_nt: TGTGCCAGCTCTGGACTGACCCTCACAGATACGCAGTATTTT; cdr3_aa: CASSGLTLTDTQYF
d_call: .; j_call: TRBJ2-2; v_call: TRBV5-6; clone_size: .; cdr3_nt: TGTGCCAGCAGCTTGGTTGTTTCGGTCCGGGGCACCGGGGAGCTGTTTTTT; cdr3_aa: CASSLVVSVRGTGELFF
d_call: .; j_call: TRBJ1-1; v_call: TRBV30; clone_size: .; cdr3_nt: TGTGCCTGGGGAATCAGAAACACTGAAGCTTTCTTT; cdr3_aa: CAWGIRNTEAFF
d_call: TRBD1; j_call: TRBJ1-5; v_call: TRBV19; clone_size: .; cdr3_nt: TGTGCCAGTAGTATTCGCGGGGACAGGGGCTATAGCAATCAGCCCCAGCATTTT; cdr3_aa: CASSIRGDRGYSNQPQHF
d_call: .; j_call: TRBJ2-1; v_call: TRBV7-9; clone_size: few; cdr3_nt: TGTGCCAGCACCCTTTCGGGGGTCCGCCATGAGCAGTTCTTC; cdr3_aa: CASTLSGVRHEQFF
d_call: TRBD2; j_call: TRBJ2-1; v_call: TRBV2; clone_size: once; cdr3_nt: TGTGCCAGCAGTGGGACTAGCGGTGAGCAGTTCTTC; cdr3_aa: CASSGTSGEQFF
d_call: .; j_call: TRBJ2-2; v_call: TRBV7-7; clone_size: .; cdr3_nt: TGTGCCAGCAGCTCTTATAACACCGGGGAGCTGTTTTTT; cdr3_aa: CASSSYNTGELFF
d_call: .; j_call: TRBJ1-2; v_call: TRBV19; clone_size: .; cdr3_nt: TGTGCCAGTAGTACCTACAGGGAGGGCTACACCTTC; cdr3_aa: CASSTYREGYTF
d_call: .; j_call: TRBJ1-6; v_call: TRBV6-1; clone_size: .; cdr3_nt: TGTGCCAGCAGTGAGGGCAGGGTCTCTTGGGCACCCCTCCACTTT; cdr3_aa: CASSEGRVSWAPLHF
d_call: .; j_call: TRBJ2-3; v_call: TRBV7-5; clone_size: .; cdr3_nt: TGTGTCAGAAGCGGCCGCACAGATACGCAGTATTTT; cdr3_aa: CVRSGRTDTQYF
d_call: TRBD1; j_call: TRBJ1-3; v_call: TRBV19; clone_size: .; cdr3_nt: TGTGCCAGTAGCCGACAGGGTGCCCCTGGAAACACCATATATTTT; cdr3_aa: CASSRQGAPGNTIYF
d_call: TRBD1; j_call: TRBJ1-1; v_call: TRBV5-1; clone_size: .; cdr3_nt: TGCGCCAGCAGCTTGGGAGACAGGGTCAACACTGAAGCTTTCTTT; cdr3_aa: CASSLGDRVNTEAFF
d_call: TRBD1; j_call: TRBJ2-1; v_call: TRBV27; clone_size: .; cdr3_nt: TGTGCCAGCAGTTCTGGGACAGGAACTTACAATGAGCAGTTCTTC; cdr3_aa: CASSSGTGTYNEQFF
d_call: .; j_call: TRBJ2-1; v_call: TRBV7-8; clone_size: .; cdr3_nt: TGTGCCAGCAGCTGGACTGCGTATGGCAATGAGCAGTTCTTC; cdr3_aa: CASSWTAYGNEQFF
d_call: .; j_call: TRBJ1-1; v_call: TRBV19; clone_size: once; cdr3_nt: TGTGCCAGTACTAGAGGGGGTTATACTGAAGCTTTCTTT; cdr3_aa: CASTRGGYTEAFF
d_call: TRBD2; j_call: TRBJ2-5; v_call: TRBV10-1; clone_size: few; cdr3_nt: TGCGCCAGCAGTGAGTCTTTAGGACTAGGAGAGACCCAGTACTTC; cdr3_aa: CASSESLGLGETQYF
d_call: TRBD1; j_call: TRBJ2-7; v_call: TRBV10-2; clone_size: once; cdr3_nt: TGCGCCAGCCTTGACAGGGTAGGGGAGCAGTACTTC; cdr3_aa: CASLDRVGEQYF
d_call: TRBD2; j_call: TRBJ2-1; v_call: TRBV2; clone_size: .; cdr3_nt: TGTGCCAGCAGCCCAGGGACTAGTTTTGGCAATGAGCAGTTCTTC; cdr3_aa: CASSPGTSFGNEQFF
d_call: TRBD2; j_call: TRBJ2-3; v_call: TRBV12-3/TRBV12-4; clone_size: once; cdr3_nt: TGTGCCAGCACCCCAGGAGCAGCGGGGGAGCAGTATTTT; cdr3_aa: CASTPGAAGEQYF
d_call: TRBD2; j_call: TRBJ2-2; v_call: TRBV10-2; clone_size: .; cdr3_nt: TGCGCCAGCACTTGGGGGCTAGCGGGCGACACCGGGGAGCTGTTTTTT; cdr3_aa: CASTWGLAGDTGELFF
d_call: .; j_call: TRBJ1-6; v_call: TRBV13; clone_size: once; cdr3_nt: TGTGCCAGCAGCAAGAATCAGGGCGACTATAATTCACCCCTCCACTTT; cdr3_aa: CASSKNQGDYNSPLHF
d_call: TRBD1; j_call: TRBJ2-1; v_call: TRBV6-5; clone_size: .; cdr3_nt: TGTGCCAGCAGCCCCGGACAGGGTTCCTACAATGAGCAGTTCTTC; cdr3_aa: CASSPGQGSYNEQFF
d_call: .; j_call: TRBJ1-3; v_call: TRBV5-1; clone_size: .; cdr3_nt: TGCGCCAGCAGCGAGACAGGACTCCTCTCTGGAAACACCATATATTTT; cdr3_aa: CASSETGLLSGNTIYF
d_call: TRBD2; j_call: TRBJ2-1; v_call: TRBV6-4; clone_size: once; cdr3_nt: TGTGCCAGCAGTGACTCGCCCAGCGGGATCCCCCATGAGCAGTTCTTC; cdr3_aa: CASSDSPSGIPHEQFF
d_call: TRBD2; j_call: TRBJ2-5; v_call: TRBV5-4; clone_size: .; cdr3_nt: TGTGCCAGCTCAAGCCCCGGCGGGAGGGGGGAGACCCAGTACTTC; cdr3_aa: CASSSPGGRGETQYF
d_call: .; j_call: TRBJ1-1; v_call: TRBV12-3/TRBV12-4; clone_size: .; cdr3_nt: TGTGCCAGCAACAGGGCCGGCACTGAAGCTTTCTTT; cdr3_aa: CASNRAGTEAFF
d_call: TRBD2; j_call: TRBJ2-7; v_call: TRBV11-2; clone_size: .; cdr3_nt: TGTGCCAGCAGCTTAGAAGTAATGGCTAGCGGGACCTACGAGCAGTACTTC; cdr3_aa: CASSLEVMASGTYEQYF
d_call: TRBD2; j_call: TRBJ2-7; v_call: TRBV19; clone_size: few; cdr3_nt: TGTGCCAGTAGTATAGCTCCTAGCGGCTCCTACGAGCAGTACTTC; cdr3_aa: CASSIAPSGSYEQYF
d_call: TRBD2; j_call: TRBJ2-5; v_call: TRBV3-1/TRBV3-2; clone_size: .; cdr3_nt: TGTGCCAGCAGCCAAACTAGCGGGGGATCAGGGGGAGAGACCCAGTACTTC; cdr3_aa: CASSQTSGGSGGETQYF
d_call: .; j_call: TRBJ2-7; v_call: TRBV9; clone_size: .; cdr3_nt: TGTGCCAGCAGCGAGACAAACAGTTACGAGCAGTACTTC; cdr3_aa: CASSETNSYEQYF
d_call: .; j_call: TRBJ2-5; v_call: TRBV11-2; clone_size: .; cdr3_nt: TGTGCCAGCAGCTTAGGTTCGGCTACTACGGGGACCCAGTACTTC; cdr3_aa: CASSLGSATTGTQYF
d_call: .; j_call: TRBJ1-6; v_call: TRBV27; clone_size: .; cdr3_nt: TGTGCCAGCAGTTCGAATTCACCCCTCCACTTT; cdr3_aa: CASSSNSPLHF
d_call: .; j_call: TRBJ1-1; v_call: TRBV5-1; clone_size: .; cdr3_nt: TGCGCCAGCAGCCCCGACCTGGGGCCAGGTAAAACTGAAGCTTTCTTT; cdr3_aa: CASSPDLGPGKTEAFF
d_call: .; j_call: TRBJ2-1; v_call: TRBV10-3; clone_size: .; cdr3_nt: TGTGCCATCAGTAATAGAAATGAGCAGTTCTTC; cdr3_aa: CAISNRNEQFF
d_call: .; j_call: TRBJ2-7; v_call: TRBV27; clone_size: .; cdr3_nt: TGTGCCAGCAGTTCCACCGGGCGGGGTACCTACGAGCAGTACTTC; cdr3_aa: CASSSTGRGTYEQYF
d_call: .; j_call: TRBJ1-2; v_call: TRBV13; clone_size: once; cdr3_nt: TGTGCCAGCAGCTTAGTCTCAGTGGAGGGAGGAGGTGGCTACACCTTC; cdr3_aa: CASSLVSVEGGGGYTF
d_call: TRBD2; j_call: TRBJ2-5; v_call: TRBV7-9; clone_size: .; cdr3_nt: TGTGCCAGCAGCGCCGGACTAGCGCAAGAGACCCAGTACTTC; cdr3_aa: CASSAGLAQETQYF
d_call: TRBD2; j_call: TRBJ2-1; v_call: TRBV3-1/TRBV3-2; clone_size: .; cdr3_nt: TGTGCCAGCAGCCAAGATCTTGGGACTAGCGGAAAACCTTACAATGAGCAGTTCTTC; cdr3_aa: CASSQDLGTSGKPYNEQFF
d_call: .; j_call: TRBJ1-2; v_call: TRBV28; clone_size: .; cdr3_nt: TGTGCCAGCAGCCTCCCAGGCACTAACTATGGCTACACCTTC; cdr3_aa: CASSLPGTNYGYTF
d_call: TRBD1; j_call: TRBJ1-1; v_call: TRBV6-1; clone_size: .; cdr3_nt: TGTGCCAGCAGTGAAAGGGGGCAGAACACTGAAGCTTTCTTT; cdr3_aa: CASSERGQNTEAFF
d_call: TRBD1; j_call: TRBJ1-2; v_call: TRBV6-1; clone_size: .; cdr3_nt: TGTGCCAGCAGTGACGCCGGGACAGGGGGCGCGGTCTATGGCTACACCTTC; cdr3_aa: CASSDAGTGGAVYGYTF